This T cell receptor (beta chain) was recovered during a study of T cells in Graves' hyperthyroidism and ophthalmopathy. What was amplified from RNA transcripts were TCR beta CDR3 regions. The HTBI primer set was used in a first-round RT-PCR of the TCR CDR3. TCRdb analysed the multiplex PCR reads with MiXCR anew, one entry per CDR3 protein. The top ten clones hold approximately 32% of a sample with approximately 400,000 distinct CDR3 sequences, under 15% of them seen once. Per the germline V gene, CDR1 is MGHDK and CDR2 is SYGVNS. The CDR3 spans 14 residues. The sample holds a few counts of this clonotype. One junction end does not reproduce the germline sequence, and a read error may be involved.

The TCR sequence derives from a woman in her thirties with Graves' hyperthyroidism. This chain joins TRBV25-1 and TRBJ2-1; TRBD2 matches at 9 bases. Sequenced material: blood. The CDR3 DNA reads TGTGCCAGCCGTGAGGCTAGCGGGATACGCGAGCAGTTCTTC. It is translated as CASREASGIREQFF.